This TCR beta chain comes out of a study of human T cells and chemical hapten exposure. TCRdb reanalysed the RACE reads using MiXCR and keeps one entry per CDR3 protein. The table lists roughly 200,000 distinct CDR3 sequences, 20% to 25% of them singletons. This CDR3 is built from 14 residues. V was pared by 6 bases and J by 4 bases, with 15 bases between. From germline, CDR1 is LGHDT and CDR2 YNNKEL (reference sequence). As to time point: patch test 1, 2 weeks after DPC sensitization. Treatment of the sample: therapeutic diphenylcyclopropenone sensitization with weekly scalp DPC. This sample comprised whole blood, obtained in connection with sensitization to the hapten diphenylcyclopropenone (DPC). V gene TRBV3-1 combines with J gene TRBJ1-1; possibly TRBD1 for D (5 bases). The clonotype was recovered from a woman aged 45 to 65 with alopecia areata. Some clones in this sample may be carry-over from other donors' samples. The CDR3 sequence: CASRRGELSTEAFF. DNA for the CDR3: TGTGCCAGCAGGCGGGGGGAATTGAGCACTGAAGCTTTCTTT.